A selection of T cell receptor beta chains follows, all from one sample in a study of identical twins. TCRdb re-derived calls from the 5' RACE reads in MiXCR, one entry per CDR3 protein. This table has fewer than 800,000 distinct CDR3 sequences, 7.1% appearing once. A further study also used this sample, focusing on yellow fever vaccine responses in identical twins.

The sequenced material came from PBMCs. The receptors shown here come from a woman under 30 in good health. CDR3s include the opening cysteine and the closing phenylalanine or tryptophan. The D gene is left open where the match is weak. Clone size, where shown, is once, few, many, or a class for clones that have expanded.

V	J	length	size	D	DNA	CDR3
TRBV7-9	TRBJ2-3	15	-	-	TGTGCCAGCAACAACCGGGACTCGCGGAGGGATACGCAGTATTTT	CASNNRDSRRDTQYF
TRBV20-1	TRBJ2-7	13	-	-	TGCAGTGCTAGAGATCTACCCGGGGACGAGCAGTACTTC	CSARDLPGDEQYF
TRBV12-3/TRBV12-4	TRBJ2-3	15	many	-	TGTGCCAGCAATTCCCCCGGGGTAGCGGAAAATACGCAGTATTTT	CASNSPGVAENTQYF
TRBV5-1	TRBJ1-1	15	-	-	TGCGCCAGCAGCTTGGTGGGGACACCGAACACTGAAGCTTTCTTT	CASSLVGTPNTEAFF
TRBV20-1	TRBJ2-5	13	few	TRBD2	TGCAGTGCTAGATTCCTAGCGGGAGAGACCCAGTACTTC	CSARFLAGETQYF
TRBV7-9	TRBJ2-5	16	-	TRBD1	TGTGCCAGCAGCTTAGGAACCGGGACAGGGGAAGAGACCCAGTACTTC	CASSLGTGTGEETQYF
TRBV28	TRBJ1-2	14	-	TRBD1	TGTGCCAGCAGTCTCCCGGGCAGGGGGTATGGCTACACCTTC	CASSLPGRGYGYTF
TRBV5-1	TRBJ2-2	11	few	-	TGCGCCAGCAAGGTCGCCGGGGAGCTGTTTTTT	CASKVAGELFF
TRBV5-1	TRBJ2-2	16	many	-	TGCGCCAGCAGCTTTAATCCCTCGGGGGCCCCCGGGGAGCTGTTTTTT	CASSFNPSGAPGELFF
TRBV18	TRBJ1-2	19	-	TRBD1	TGTGCCAGCTCACCACCGACCGGGACAGGGGGCGGCATCAACTATGGCTACACCTTC	CASSPPTGTGGGINYGYTF
TRBV15	TRBJ2-7	16	-	-	TGTGCCACCAGCAGAACCGCCGCCGACAGTTCCTACGAGCAGTACTTC	CATSRTAADSSYEQYF